Included here is one TCR beta chain sequence, with context. This specimen comes from a study of blood T cell repertoires in COVID-19. Study information: T cells, B-cell-depleted T cells, or PBMCs supplied cDNA or gDNA.

Clones were sequenced by immunoSEQ multiplex PCR, and TCRdb holds only the in-frame ones, with some missing. The sample lists tens of thousands of clones, roughly 88% occurring once. The CDR3 is made up of 14 amino acids. The V end lost 5 bases, the J end lost 1 base, and 9 bases lay between the germline ends. CDR1 and CDR2 from the germline V gene are MNHEY and SVGAGI. Specimen: peripheral blood. The V and J genes are TRBV6-5 and TRBJ1-5; possibly TRBD1 for D (6 bases). This TCR came from a man aged 50 or older with active COVID-19. The chain's CDR3 is CASSPQGSNQPQHF. The CDR3 DNA reads as TGTGCCAGCAGTCCACAGGGAAGCAATCAGCCCCAGCATTTT.